This TCR beta chain was captured by sequencing in a study of cytomegalovirus exposure and HLA in healthy donors (dated by TCRdb to between 2016 and 2019). Some background on the complete study: In an earlier analysis of some 610 of the donors, roughly 300 Gb of sequence data and 117 million unique TCR beta sequences from roughly 180 million T cells were reported. An early release covering approximately 600 HLA-typed donors comprised roughly 300 gigabases of sequencing data and around 80 million unique TCR sequences. The genetic ancestry cluster associated with self-reported Caucasian donors included 81% of the roughly 360 genotyped donors. The aim of the study was to test whether cataloging public T cell receptors could identify signatures of past pathogen exposure. The T cell repertoires of several hundred subjects were profiled by immunosequencing and related to cytomegalovirus serostatus. A separate validation cohort of roughly 120 different subjects was used in addition to the approximately 610-subject first cohort. The study combined high-throughput TCR immunosequencing, statistical association of individual TCRs with disease status, and machine learning to predict cytomegalovirus infection status. A later analysis re-analyzed previously published TCR beta repertoires from about 600 donors and added high-resolution HLA genotyping to study TCR occurrence patterns. Rather than using new phenotypic data, the later analysis identified candidate immune exposures from TCR beta sequences and from how often those sequences occurred across donors. An earlier analysis of fewer than 750 of the donors used high-throughput TCR beta sequencing to judge whether each TCR beta V gene segment behaved as functional or pseudogenic. Donor age, sex, ethnicity and CMV serostatus were compiled together with the repertoire data. Genome-wide SNP genotypes for about 65% of the roughly 670 donors were used in a later genetic analysis, which treated that subset as a discovery cohort. All discovery cohort repertoires had been generated using a single sequencing platform. HLA typing covered class I and class II loci at four-digit resolution. The number of donors typed differed by locus, with roughly 620-640 for A, B, C, DRB1 and DQB1, around 560 for DQA1, some 570 for DPA1, and around 450 for DPB1. Five DR-DQ haplotypes were treated as single units for association and clustering because of strong linkage in the cohort. On average, 235,054 unique TCR beta nucleotide sequences were sequenced per donor among a few hundred genotyped donors of the cohort, with approximately 18% of those sequences being non-productive. Here is what the overall study found, with its caveats: When HLA alleles, especially DR and DQ, strongly co-occurred, attributing TCR associations to individual alleles was difficult. The study listed 164 TCR beta chains as associated with cytomegalovirus. At a false discovery rate of 0.05, a later analysis linked some 17,000 TCR beta sequences to specific HLA alleles. Because counts were too low, roughly 17 rarely observed V segments, including chromosome 9 orphons, were left out of the earlier analysis of 587 of the donors. A further reported finding was that TCR beta sequences accurately predicted the HLA-A and HLA-B alleles for most subjects in the first cohort. Immune exposure information for the cohort was limited to CMV serostatus. HLA typing was unavailable for some donors at each locus, so association tests used only the typed subset. A cluster of highly shared sequence variants was judged likely to represent a technical artifact of the sequencing pipeline. Linkage disequilibrium might explain the correlated functional status among segregating V segments, but an unknown experimental factor could not be excluded. Some IMGT-functional V segments, including TRBV6-2 and TRBV6-3, could not be distinguished by the 87-base-pair reads and were therefore excluded. In a later analysis, most CMV-associated TCR beta chains were found to appear HLA-restricted, with HLA associations seemingly driven largely by CMV exposure. An association between a missense DCLRE1C variant and V-gene and J-gene trimming of TCR beta chains was found in a later genetic analysis and replicated in an independent cohort. The presence/absence analyses assumed that sequencing depth was roughly uniform across donors, and that assumption may not be true. Most TCR sequences were seen in very few donors, while some public TCRs were found in many individuals. According to the authors, the approach could potentially be generalized to other disease states and immunological phenotypes. The classifier was reported to diagnose cytomegalovirus status with high specificity and sensitivity in both the original cohort and the validation cohort. A later analysis found that HLA-associated TCR beta chains were more clonally expanded and had lower generation probabilities than equally common non-associated chains. Broadly in line with IMGT annotations, most TCR beta V segments showed up in productive rearrangements about 87% or about 30% of the time in an earlier analysis of around 600 of the donors. According to a later analysis, TCR association rates differed among HLA loci, with DRB1 alleles showing the most associated TCRs and HLA-C alleles showing the fewest. Only TCR beta chains were sequenced in this cohort, and the absence of alpha or paired-chain data limited detectable features. In vitro tests confirmed that three of the cytomegalovirus-associated TCR beta chains recognize cytomegalovirus antigens. Compared with the 666-donor mean, donors in an Asian-associated ancestry cluster had fewer N-insertions in productive TCRs, according to a later genetic analysis. A later analysis reported that several top co-occurrence clusters appeared linked to parvovirus B19, influenza, CMV and Epstein-Barr virus.

This clone came up a few times. This clone's antigen is unknown. It has no much larger one-base neighbor in the sample; base qualities were not kept. V lost 8 bases and J lost 5 bases; the stretch between them is 15 bases long. CDR1 and CDR2, looked up from the germline V gene, are SGHAT and FQNNGV. The CDR3 holds 13 amino acids from the cysteine to the phenylalanine. Of all the DNA, just the CDR3 is kept, 39 bases in frame from base 1. The cohort consisted of some 670 healthy bone marrow donors. At the time of sampling, all cohort members were nominally healthy, though unrecorded immune exposures were likely present. The donor tested CMV seronegative, placing the donor among the 350 or so seronegative members of the cohort. Each donor provided a peripheral blood sample, and peripheral blood mononuclear cells were used for TCR beta sequencing. The Qiagen DNeasy Blood Extraction Kit was used to extract genomic DNA from the blood cell samples.

The library was produced with the immunoSEQ multiplex PCR assay. The multiplex PCR relied on a mix of 60 forward primers for TCR Vbeta segments and 13 reverse primers for TCR Jbeta segments. The CDR3 region of rearranged TCR beta genes was amplified from genomic DNA with a multiplex PCR assay. Amplified TCR beta libraries were sequenced as 87-base-pair reads on the Illumina HiSeq System. Per the original workflow: In a later analysis, around 80 million unique TCR beta chains were counted across the 650 to 700 repertoires, and roughly 9.9 million of these chains were shared by at least two donors. Raw reads were error-corrected and collapsed into unique sequences with a nearest-neighbor algorithm that merged closely related sequences to remove PCR and sequencing errors. Alignment of CDR3 sequences to IMGT reference sequences was used to assign V, D and J gene segments. For a sequence to be retained, a match of at least six nucleotides to both a V gene segment and a J gene segment was required. Rearrangements were classified as productive when the CDR3 lacked stop codons and remained in frame with V and J, and all other rearrangements were classified as non-productive. Following IMGT convention, CDR3 was defined as the stretch from the second conserved V-encoded cysteine up to the conserved J-encoded phenylalanine. In an earlier analysis of more than 550 of the donors, sequences lacking an unambiguous match to a single V gene segment were excluded. In an earlier analysis of 450 to 750 of the donors, a V segment was called functional when productive rearrangements were above 56.7%, and segregating when the standard deviation between donors exceeded 5%. A statistical classification framework was built for diagnosing cytomegalovirus status from the catalog of TCR beta chain sequences. In a later analysis, V and J genes were assigned by comparing TCR nucleotide sequences against IMGT/GENE-DB human TR gene sequences. Using the TCRdist pipeline, a later analysis assigned CDR3 sequences along with most-parsimonious VDJ recombination scenarios. A later analysis defined each TCR beta chain by its CDR3 amino acid sequence plus V-gene family, and excluded reads lacking a unique V-gene family. As a way to deal with suspected cross-contamination and a sequencing artifact, a later analysis dropped 592 nucleotide sequences that were highly shared and had low generation probability. A later analysis calculated a clonal expansion index for each public chain from normalized within-repertoire ranks of inferred template counts. Generation probabilities in a later analysis came from a VDJ recombination model fitted to out-of-frame rearrangements, and those results were checked against IGoR. Hypergeometric tests were used in a later analysis to score TCR-TCR, TCR-HLA and TCR-CMV co-occurrence, with a repertoire-size bias correction applied to the TCR pairs. False discovery rates were estimated in a later analysis by permuting HLA or CMV assignments 20 times. In a later analysis, co-occurring TCRs were grouped using DBSCAN, with TCRdist sequence similarity added in when clustering inside HLA-allele-positive subsets. Repertoires with fewer than 30,000 or more than 120,000 public chains were left out of co-occurrence clustering, as were about 5 repertoires with anomalous nucleotide sharing. TCRdb took this table from immuneACCESS and kept in-frame rearrangements with V and J called. Such tables lack part of the clones; where checked against another copy, unresolved V genes explain under half of the gap, and the rest is unexplained. V, J and clone size derive from that table, while D and trimming were established from the DNA sequence. The table for this sample lists about 170,000 clones; 62% of them were counted only once. The top ten clones comprise around 3% of the sample.

The clonotype originates from a man aged 35 to 55 in good health and CMV-seronegative. The rearranged segments are TRBV11-2 and TRBJ2-5, with TRBD1 perhaps the D gene, on 6 matching bases. The sample comprised PBMCs. The CDR3 in this case is CASGTGLRETQYF. Read as DNA, the sequence is TGTGCCAGCGGTACAGGGTTGCGGGAGACCCAGTACTTC.